Described below is a single T cell receptor (beta chain) sequence and its context. CDR1 ENHRY and CDR2 SYGVKD come from the germline V gene. Between the trimmed V and J ends, which lost 2 bases and 2 bases, there was a span of 10 bases. This CDR3 region has 14 residues. This entry belongs to a study of CD8 T cells in Susac syndrome. The RNA, roughly 0.45 to 1 ug, was put through reverse transcription using random hexamers. TCRdb re-analysed the immunoSEQ multiplex PCR reads in MiXCR, keeping a single row per CDR3 protein. This sample has 250,000 to 300,000 distinct CDR3 sequences, with approximately 89% found just once. Each multiple sclerosis control was a treatment-naive patient with relapsing-remitting disease that was either stable or active. The TEMRA cells underwent FACS enrichment, while the CD8+ and CD4+ T cells underwent negative isolation.

Sequenced input: CD8+ T cells from PBMCs. The chain carries TRBV10-3 and TRBJ2-7; the D gene could be TRBD1 or TRBD2 (5 bases each). The sequence was obtained from a human donor with multiple sclerosis. The CDR3 reads CAISEVGVTYEQYF. In DNA, the CDR3 is TGTGCCATCAGTGAGGTGGGGGTTACCTACGAGCAGTACTTC.